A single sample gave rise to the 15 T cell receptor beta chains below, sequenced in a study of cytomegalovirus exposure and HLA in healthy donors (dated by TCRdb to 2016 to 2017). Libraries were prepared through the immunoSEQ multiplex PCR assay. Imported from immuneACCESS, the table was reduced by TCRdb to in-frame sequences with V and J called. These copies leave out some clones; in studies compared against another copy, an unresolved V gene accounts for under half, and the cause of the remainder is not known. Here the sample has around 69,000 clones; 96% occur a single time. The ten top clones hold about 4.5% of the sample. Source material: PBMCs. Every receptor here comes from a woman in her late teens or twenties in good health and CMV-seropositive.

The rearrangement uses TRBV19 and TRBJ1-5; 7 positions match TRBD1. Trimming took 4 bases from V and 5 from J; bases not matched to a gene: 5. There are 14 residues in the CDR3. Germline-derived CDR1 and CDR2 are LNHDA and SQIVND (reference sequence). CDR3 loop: CASSTDRADQPQHF. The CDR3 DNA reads TGTGCCAGTAGTACTGACAGGGCCGATCAGCCCCAGCATTTT.

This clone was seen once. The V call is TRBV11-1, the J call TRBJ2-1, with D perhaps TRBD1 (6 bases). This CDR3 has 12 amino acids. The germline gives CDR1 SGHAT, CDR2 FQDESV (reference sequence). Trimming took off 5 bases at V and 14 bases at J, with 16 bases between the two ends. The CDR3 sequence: CASSAGETGKFF. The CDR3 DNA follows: TGTGCCAGCAGCGCAGGGGAAACAGGGAAGTTCTTC.

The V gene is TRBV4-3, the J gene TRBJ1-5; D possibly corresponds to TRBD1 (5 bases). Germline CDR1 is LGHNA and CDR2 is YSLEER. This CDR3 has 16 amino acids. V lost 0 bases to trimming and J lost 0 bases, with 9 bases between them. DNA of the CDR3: TGCGCCAGCAGCCAAGATGCAGGGTATAGCAATCAGCCCCAGCATTTT. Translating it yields CASSQDAGYSNQPQHF.

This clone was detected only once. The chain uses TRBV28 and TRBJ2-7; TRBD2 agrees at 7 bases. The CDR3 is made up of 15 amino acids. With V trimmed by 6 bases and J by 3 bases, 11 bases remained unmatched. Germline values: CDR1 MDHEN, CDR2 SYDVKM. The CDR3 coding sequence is TGTGCCAGCAGCGTTCAAGCGGGGTCCGTCTACGAGCAGTACTTC. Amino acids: CASSVQAGSVYEQYF.

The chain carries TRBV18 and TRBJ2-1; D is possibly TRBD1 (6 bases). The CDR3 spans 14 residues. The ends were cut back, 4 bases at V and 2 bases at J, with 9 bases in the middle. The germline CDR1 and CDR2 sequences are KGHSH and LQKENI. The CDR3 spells CASSRGTTYNEQFF. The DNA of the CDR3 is TGTGCCAGCTCACGTGGGACAACCTACAATGAGCAGTTCTTC.

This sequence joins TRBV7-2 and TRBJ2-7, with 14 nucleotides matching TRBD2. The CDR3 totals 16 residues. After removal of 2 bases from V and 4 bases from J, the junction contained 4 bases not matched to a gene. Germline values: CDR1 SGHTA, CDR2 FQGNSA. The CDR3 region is CASSLSGLAGGYEQYF. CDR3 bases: TGTGCCAGCAGCTTATCCGGACTAGCGGGAGGTTACGAGCAGTACTTC.

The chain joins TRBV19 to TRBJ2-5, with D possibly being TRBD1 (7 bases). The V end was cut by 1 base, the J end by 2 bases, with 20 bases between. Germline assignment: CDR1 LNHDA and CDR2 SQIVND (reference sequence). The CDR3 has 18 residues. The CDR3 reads CASSIAKGYRGGQETQYF. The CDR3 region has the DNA TGTGCCAGTAGTATAGCGAAGGGCTACAGGGGAGGACAAGAGACCCAGTACTTC.

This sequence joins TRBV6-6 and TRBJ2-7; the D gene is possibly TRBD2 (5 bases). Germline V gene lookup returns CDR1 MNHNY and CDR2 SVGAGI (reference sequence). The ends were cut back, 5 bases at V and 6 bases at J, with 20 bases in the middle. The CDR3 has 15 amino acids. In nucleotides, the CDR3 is TGTGCCAGCAGTCCCCTTCTGGCGGGCTCTGCCGAGCAGTACTTC. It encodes CASSPLLAGSAEQYF.

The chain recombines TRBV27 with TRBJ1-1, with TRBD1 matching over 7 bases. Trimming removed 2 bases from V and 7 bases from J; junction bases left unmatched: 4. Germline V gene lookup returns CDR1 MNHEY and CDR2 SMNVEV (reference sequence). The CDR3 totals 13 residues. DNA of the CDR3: TGTGCCAGCAGTTTAGGACAGGCGAATGAAGCTTTCTTT. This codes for CASSLGQANEAFF.

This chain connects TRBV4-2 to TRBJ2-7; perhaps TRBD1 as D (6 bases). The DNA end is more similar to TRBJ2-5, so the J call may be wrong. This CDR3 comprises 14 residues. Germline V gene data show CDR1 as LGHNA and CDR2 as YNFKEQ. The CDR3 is CASSQEQGQETQYF. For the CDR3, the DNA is TGTGCCAGCAGCCAAGAACAGGGCCAGGAGACCCAGTACTTC.

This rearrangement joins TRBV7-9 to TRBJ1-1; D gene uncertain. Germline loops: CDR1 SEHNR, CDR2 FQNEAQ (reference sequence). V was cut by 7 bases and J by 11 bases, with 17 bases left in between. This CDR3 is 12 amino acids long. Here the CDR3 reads CASTVSGGAAFF. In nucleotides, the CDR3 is TGTGCCAGCACCGTTTCGGGAGGCGCGGCTTTCTTT. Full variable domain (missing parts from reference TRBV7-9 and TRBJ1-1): DTGVSQNPRHKITKRGQNVTFRCDPISEHNRLYWYRQTLGQGPEFLTYFQNEAQLEKSRLLSDRFSAERPKGSFSTLEIQRTEQGDSAMYLCASTVSGGAAFFGQGTRLTVV.

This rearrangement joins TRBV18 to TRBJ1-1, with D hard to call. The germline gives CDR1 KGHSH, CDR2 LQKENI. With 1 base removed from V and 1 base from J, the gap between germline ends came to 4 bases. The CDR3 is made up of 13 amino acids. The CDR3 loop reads CASSPLQNTEAFF. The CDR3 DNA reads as TGTGCCAGCTCACCACTACAGAACACTGAAGCTTTCTTT.

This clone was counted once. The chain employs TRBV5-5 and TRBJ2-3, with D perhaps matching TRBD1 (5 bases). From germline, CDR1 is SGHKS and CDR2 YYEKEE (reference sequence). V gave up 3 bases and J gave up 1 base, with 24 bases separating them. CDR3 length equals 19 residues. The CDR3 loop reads CASSWKFGWGEAGTDTQYF. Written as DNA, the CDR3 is TGTGCCAGCAGCTGGAAATTCGGATGGGGCGAAGCAGGCACAGATACGCAGTATTTT.

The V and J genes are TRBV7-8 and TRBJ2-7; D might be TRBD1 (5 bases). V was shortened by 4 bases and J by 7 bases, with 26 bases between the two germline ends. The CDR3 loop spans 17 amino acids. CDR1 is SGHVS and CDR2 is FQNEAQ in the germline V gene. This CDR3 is CASSSQSSMSRVREQYF. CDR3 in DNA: TGTGCCAGCAGCTCCCAAAGTAGTATGAGCAGGGTAAGGGAGCAGTACTTC.

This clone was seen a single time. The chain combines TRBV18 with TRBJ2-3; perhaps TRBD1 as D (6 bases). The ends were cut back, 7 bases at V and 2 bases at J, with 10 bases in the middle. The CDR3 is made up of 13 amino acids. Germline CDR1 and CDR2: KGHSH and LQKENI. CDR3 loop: CASLDRPTDTQYF. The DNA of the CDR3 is TGTGCCAGCTTGGACAGACCCACAGATACGCAGTATTTT.